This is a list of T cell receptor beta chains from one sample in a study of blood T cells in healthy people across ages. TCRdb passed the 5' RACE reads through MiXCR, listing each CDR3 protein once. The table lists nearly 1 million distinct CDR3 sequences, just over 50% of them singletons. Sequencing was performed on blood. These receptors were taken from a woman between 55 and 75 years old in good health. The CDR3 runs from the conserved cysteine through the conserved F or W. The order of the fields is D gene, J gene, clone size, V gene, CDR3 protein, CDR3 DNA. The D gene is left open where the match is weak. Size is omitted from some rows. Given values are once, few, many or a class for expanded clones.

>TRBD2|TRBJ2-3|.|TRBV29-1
CSIRPYSGITDTQYF
TGCAGTATACGACCGTATAGCGGGATCACAGATACGCAGTATTTT
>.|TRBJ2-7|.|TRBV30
CAWSPNYEQYF
TGTGCCTGGAGTCCGAACTACGAGCAGTACTTC
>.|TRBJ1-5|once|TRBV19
CASSIMEAYNQPQHF
TGTGCCAGTAGTATAATGGAGGCGTATAATCAGCCCCAGCATTTT
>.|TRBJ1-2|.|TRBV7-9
CASSLGGQGYRYTF
TGTGCCAGCAGCTTAGGTGGGCAGGGGTACCGCTACACCTTC
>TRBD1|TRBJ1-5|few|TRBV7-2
CASSLRRGLNSNQPQHF
TGTGCCAGCAGCTTGCGCAGGGGGCTGAATAGCAATCAGCCCCAGCATTTT
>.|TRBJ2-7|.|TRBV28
CASSLNINEQYF
TGTGCCAGCAGTCTTAACATCAACGAGCAGTACTTC
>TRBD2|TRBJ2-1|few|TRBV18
CASSSEGGSLNEQFF
TGTGCCAGCTCTTCAGAGGGCGGGAGCCTCAATGAGCAGTTCTTC
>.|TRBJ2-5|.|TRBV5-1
CASSLLMTVLETQYF
TGCGCCAGCAGCCTCCTGATGACAGTATTGGAGACCCAGTACTTC
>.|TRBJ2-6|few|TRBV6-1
CASSQYSPNRARLSSGANVLTF
TGTGCCAGCAGTCAATACTCTCCCAACAGGGCTCGTCTGTCCTCTGGGGCCAACGTCCTGACTTTC
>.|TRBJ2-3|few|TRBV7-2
CASSLLWDTDTQYF
TGTGCCAGCAGCCTCCTGTGGGACACAGATACGCAGTATTTT
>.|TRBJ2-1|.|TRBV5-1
CASSQRNEQFF
TGCGCCAGCAGCCAAAGGAATGAGCAGTTCTTC
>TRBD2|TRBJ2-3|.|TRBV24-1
CATRGLGATDTQYF
TGTGCCACCAGGGGACTAGGTGCGACAGATACGCAGTATTTT
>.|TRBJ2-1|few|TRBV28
CASSYSGGKIDEQFF
TGTGCCAGCAGTTATTCTGGCGGGAAGATAGATGAGCAGTTCTTC
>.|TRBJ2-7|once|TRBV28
CASSFMGGSYEQYF
TGTGCCAGCAGTTTTATGGGGGGCTCCTACGAGCAGTACTTC
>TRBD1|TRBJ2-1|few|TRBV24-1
CATSRQGVYNEQFF
TGTGCCACCAGTAGACAGGGAGTTTACAATGAGCAGTTCTTC
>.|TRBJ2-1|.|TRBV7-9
CASSLAGVRDLYNEQFF
TGTGCCAGCAGCTTAGCCGGAGTCAGGGACCTCTACAATGAGCAGTTCTTC
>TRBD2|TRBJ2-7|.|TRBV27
CASSISGATYEQYF
TGTGCCAGCAGTATTAGCGGGGCAACCTACGAGCAGTACTTC